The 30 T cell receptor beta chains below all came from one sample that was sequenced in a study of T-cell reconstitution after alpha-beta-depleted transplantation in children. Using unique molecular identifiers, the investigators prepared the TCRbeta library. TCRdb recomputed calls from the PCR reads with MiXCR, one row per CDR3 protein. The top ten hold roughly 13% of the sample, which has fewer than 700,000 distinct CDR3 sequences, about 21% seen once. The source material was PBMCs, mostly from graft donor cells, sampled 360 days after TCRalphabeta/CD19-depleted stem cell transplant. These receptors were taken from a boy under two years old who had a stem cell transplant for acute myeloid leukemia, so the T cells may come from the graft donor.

In nucleotides, the CDR3 is TGCAGCGCCGGACTAGCGGGGGGGCCCACCGGGGAGCTGTTTTTT. Its translation: CSAGLAGGPTGELFF. The V and J genes are TRBV29-1 and TRBJ2-2; TRBD2 matches 15 bases. The CDR3 contains 15 residues. J gave up 4 bases and V 7 bases, and 4 bases lay outside the gene matches. From germline, CDR1 is SQVTM and CDR2 ANQGSEA.

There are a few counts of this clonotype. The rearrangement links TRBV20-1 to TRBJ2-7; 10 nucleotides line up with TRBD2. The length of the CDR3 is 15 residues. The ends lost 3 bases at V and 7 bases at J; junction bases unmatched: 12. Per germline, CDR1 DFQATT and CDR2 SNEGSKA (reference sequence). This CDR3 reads CSASDTSGAPREQYV. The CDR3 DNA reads TGCAGTGCTAGCGACACTAGCGGGGCCCCTAGAGAGCAGTACGTC.

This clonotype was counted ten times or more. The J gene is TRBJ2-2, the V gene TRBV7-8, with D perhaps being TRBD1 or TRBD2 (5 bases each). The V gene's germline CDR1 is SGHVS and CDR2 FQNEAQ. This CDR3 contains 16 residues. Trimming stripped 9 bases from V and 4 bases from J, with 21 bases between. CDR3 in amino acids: CASPREGIMGTGELFF. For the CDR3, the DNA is TGTGCCAGTCCCCGCGAGGGGATAATGGGCACCGGGGAGCTGTTTTTT.

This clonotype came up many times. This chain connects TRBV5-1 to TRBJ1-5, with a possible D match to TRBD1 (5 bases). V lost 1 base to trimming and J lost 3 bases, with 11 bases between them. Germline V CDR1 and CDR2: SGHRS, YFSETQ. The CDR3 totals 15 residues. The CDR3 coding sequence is TGCGCCAGCAGCTTGTTCACAGGACCCAATCAGCCCCAGCATTTT. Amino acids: CASSLFTGPNQPQHF.

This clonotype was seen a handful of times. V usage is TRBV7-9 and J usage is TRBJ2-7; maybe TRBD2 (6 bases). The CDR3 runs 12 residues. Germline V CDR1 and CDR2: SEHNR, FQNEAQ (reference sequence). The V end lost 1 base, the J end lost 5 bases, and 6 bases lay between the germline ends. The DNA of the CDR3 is TGTGCCAGCAGCTTAGGGACTAACGAGCAGTACTTC. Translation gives CASSLGTNEQYF.

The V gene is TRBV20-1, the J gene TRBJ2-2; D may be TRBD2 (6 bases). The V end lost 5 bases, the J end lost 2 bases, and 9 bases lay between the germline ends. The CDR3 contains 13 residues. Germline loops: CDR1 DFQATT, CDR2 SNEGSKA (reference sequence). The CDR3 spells CSALEGNTGELFF. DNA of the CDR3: TGCAGTGCTTTGGAGGGCAACACCGGGGAGCTGTTTTTT.

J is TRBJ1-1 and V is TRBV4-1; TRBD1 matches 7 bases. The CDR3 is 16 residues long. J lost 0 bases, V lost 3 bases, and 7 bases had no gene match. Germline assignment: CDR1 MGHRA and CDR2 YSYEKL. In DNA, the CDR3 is TGCGCCAGCAGCCATCCAGGGGGGGGGCTGAACACTGAAGCTTTCTTT. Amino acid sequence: CASSHPGGGLNTEAFF.

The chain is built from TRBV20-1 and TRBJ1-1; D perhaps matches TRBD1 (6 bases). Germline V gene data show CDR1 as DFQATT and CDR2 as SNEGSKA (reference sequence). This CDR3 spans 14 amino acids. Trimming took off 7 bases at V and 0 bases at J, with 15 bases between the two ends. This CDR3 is CSVFRGPMNTEAFF. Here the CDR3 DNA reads TGCAGTGTATTCAGGGGTCCCATGAACACTGAAGCTTTCTTT.

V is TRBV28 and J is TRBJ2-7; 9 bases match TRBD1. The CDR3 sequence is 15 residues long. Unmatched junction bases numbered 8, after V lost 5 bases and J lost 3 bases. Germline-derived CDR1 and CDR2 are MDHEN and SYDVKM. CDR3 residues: CASSTGGQGIYEQYV. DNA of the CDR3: TGTGCCAGCAGTACGGGGGGACAGGGCATCTACGAGCAGTACGTC.

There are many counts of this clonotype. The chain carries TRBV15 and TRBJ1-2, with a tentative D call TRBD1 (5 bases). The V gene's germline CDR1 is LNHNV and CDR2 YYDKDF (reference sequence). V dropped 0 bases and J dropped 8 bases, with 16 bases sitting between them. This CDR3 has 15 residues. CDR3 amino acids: CATSRDRGAQGGYTF. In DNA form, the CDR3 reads TGTGCCACCAGCAGAGATCGAGGGGCTCAGGGCGGCTACACCTTC.

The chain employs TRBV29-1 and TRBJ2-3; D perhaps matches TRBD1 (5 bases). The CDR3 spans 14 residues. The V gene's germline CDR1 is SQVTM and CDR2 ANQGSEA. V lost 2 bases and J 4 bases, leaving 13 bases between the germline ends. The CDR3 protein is CSVETGPTPDTQYF. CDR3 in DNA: TGCAGCGTTGAAACAGGTCCTACCCCAGATACGCAGTATTTT.

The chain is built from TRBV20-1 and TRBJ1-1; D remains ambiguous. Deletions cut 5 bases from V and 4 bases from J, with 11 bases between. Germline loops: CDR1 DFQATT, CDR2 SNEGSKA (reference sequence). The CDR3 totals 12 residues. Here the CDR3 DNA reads TGCAGTGCTCGCCACTCGGGCACTGAAGCTTTCTTT. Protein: CSARHSGTEAFF.

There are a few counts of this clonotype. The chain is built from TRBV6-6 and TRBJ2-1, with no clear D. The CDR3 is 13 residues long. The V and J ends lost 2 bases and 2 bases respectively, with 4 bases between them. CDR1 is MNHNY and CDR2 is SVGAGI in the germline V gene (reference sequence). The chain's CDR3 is CASSYVTYNEQFF. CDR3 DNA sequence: TGTGCCAGCAGTTACGTCACCTACAATGAGCAGTTCTTC.

CDR3 region: CASSLDRAEQYF. In DNA, the CDR3 is TGTGCCAGCAGCTTAGATCGGGCAGAGCAGTACTTC. The chain employs TRBV7-9 and TRBJ2-7; unclear D gene. This CDR3 region has 12 residues. CDR1 and CDR2 (germline): SEHNR, FQNEAQ (reference sequence). V was clipped by 1 base and J by 7 bases, with 8 bases between them.

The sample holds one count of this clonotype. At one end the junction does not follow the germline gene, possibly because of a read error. CDR3: CASSLVAPPRSYEQYF. CDR3 nucleotides: TGTGCCAGCAGCTTAGTCGCGCCTCCGCGGTCCTATGAGCAGTACTTC. The chain has TRBV7-6 and TRBJ2-7; D remains ambiguous. Germline V gives CDR1 SGHVS, CDR2 FNYEAQ. The CDR3 extends over 16 amino acids.

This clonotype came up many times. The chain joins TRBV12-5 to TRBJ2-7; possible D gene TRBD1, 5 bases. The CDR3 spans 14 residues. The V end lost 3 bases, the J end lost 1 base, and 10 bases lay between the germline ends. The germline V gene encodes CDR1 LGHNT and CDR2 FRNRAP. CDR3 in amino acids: CASGFEAGSYEQYF. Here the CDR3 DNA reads TGTGCTAGTGGTTTTGAGGCAGGGTCCTACGAGCAGTACTTC.

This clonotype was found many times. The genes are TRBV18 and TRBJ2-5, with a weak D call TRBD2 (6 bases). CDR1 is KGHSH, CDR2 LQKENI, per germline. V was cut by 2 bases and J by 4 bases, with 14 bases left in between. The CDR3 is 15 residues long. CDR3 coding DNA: TGTGCCAGCTCACCAGGGGGGTCCCTGGCAGAGACCCAGTACTTC. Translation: CASSPGGSLAETQYF.

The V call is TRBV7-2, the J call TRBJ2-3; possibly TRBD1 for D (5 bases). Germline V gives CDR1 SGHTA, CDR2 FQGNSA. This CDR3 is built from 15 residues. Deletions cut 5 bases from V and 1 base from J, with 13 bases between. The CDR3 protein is CASSPRQIGTDTQYF. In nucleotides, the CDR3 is TGTGCCAGCAGCCCGCGACAGATTGGCACAGATACGCAGTATTTT.

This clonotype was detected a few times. The CDR3 sequence is CASRQTGVLYEQYF. In DNA form, the CDR3 reads TGTGCCAGCAGACAGACAGGGGTACTCTACGAGCAGTACTTC. The chain combines TRBV12-3 or TRBV12-4 with TRBJ2-7; TRBD1 matches 8 bases. The CDR3 covers 14 residues. V was clipped by 6 bases and J by 3 bases; unmatched bases: 7.

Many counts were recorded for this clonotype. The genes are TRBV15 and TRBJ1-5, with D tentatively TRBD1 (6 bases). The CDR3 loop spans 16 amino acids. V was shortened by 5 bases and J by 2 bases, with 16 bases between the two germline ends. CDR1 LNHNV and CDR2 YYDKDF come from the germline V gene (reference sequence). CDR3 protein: CATSPKDRIGNQPQHF. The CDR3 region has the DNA TGTGCCACCAGCCCTAAGGACAGAATTGGCAATCAGCCCCAGCATTTT. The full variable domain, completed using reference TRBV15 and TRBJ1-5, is DAMVIQNPRYQVTQFGKPVTLSCSQTLNHNVMYWYQQKSSQAPKLLFHYYDKDFNNEADTPDNFQSRRPNTSFCFLDIRSPGLGDTAMYLCATSPKDRIGNQPQHFGDGTRLSIL.

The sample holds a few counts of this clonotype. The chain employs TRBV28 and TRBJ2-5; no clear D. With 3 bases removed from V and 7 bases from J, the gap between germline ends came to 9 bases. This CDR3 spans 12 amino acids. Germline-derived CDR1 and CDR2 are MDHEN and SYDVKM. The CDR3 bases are TGTGCCAGCAGTTTCGCGGTGGCGACCCAGTACTTC. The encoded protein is CASSFAVATQYF. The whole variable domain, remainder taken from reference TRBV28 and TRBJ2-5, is DVKVTQSSRYLVKRTGEKVFLECVQDMDHENMFWYRQDPGLGLRLIYFSYDVKMKEKGDIPEGYSVSREKKERFSLILESASTNQTSMYLCASSFAVATQYFGPGTRLLVL.

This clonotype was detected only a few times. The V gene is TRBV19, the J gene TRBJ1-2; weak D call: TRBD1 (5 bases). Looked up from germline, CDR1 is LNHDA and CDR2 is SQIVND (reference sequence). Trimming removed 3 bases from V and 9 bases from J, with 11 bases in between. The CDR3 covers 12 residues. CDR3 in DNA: TGTGCCAGTAGTATTGCCGGGGGGAGCTACACCTTC. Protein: CASSIAGGSYTF.

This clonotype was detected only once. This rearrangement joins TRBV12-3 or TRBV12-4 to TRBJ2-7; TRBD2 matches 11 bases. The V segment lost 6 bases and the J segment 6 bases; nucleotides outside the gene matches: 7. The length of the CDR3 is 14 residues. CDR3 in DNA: TGTGCCAGCAGCTTTAGCGGGGGGGCGGCCGAGCAGTACTTC. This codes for CASSFSGGAAEQYF.

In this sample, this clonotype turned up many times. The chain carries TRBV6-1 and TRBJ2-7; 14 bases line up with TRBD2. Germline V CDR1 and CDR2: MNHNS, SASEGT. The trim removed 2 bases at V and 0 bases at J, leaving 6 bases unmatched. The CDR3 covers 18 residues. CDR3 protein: CASSEPTSGGVSSYEQYF. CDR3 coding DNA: TGTGCCAGCAGTGAACCGACTAGCGGGGGGGTATCCTCCTACGAGCAGTACTTC.

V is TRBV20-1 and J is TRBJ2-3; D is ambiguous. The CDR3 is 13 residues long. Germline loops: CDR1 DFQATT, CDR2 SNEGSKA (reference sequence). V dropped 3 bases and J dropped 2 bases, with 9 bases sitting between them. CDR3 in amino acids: CSASGQLTDTQYF. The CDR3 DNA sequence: TGCAGTGCTAGTGGCCAGCTCACAGATACGCAGTATTTT.

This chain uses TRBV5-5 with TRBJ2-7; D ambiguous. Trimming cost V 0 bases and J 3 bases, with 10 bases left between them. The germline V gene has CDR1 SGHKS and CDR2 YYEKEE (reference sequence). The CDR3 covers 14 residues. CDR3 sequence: CASSLVDRSYEQYF. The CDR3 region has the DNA TGTGCCAGCAGCTTGGTTGACCGGAGCTACGAGCAGTACTTC.

CDR3 bases: TGTGCCAGCAGCAATATGGGCCCCCCTTACGAGCAGTACTTC. Its protein is CASSNMGPPYEQYF. This chain uses TRBV7-9 with TRBJ2-7; D gene unclear. The germline V and J ends were trimmed by 5 bases and 4 bases, with 15 bases remaining between them. This CDR3 spans 14 amino acids. In germline, CDR1 is SEHNR, CDR2 FQNEAQ (reference sequence).

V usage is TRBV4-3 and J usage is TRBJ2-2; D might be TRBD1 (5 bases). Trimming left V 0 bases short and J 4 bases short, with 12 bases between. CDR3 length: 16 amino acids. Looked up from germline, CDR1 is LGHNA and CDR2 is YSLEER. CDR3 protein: CASSQDLGTGTGELFF. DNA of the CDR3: TGCGCCAGCAGCCAAGATCTCGGTACAGGCACCGGGGAGCTGTTTTTT.

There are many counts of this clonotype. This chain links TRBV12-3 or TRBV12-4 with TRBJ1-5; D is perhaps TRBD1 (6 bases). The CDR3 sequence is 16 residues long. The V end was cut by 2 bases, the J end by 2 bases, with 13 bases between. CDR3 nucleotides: TGTGCCAGCAGTTTAAGTCCCCACAGGGGCAATCAGCCCCAGCATTTT. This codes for CASSLSPHRGNQPQHF.

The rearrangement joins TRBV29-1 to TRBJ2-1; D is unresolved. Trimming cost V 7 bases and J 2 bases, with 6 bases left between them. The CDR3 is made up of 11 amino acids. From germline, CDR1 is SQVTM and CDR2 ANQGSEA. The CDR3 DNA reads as TGCAGCGCTGAGGCCTACAATGAGCAGTTCTTC. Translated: CSAEAYNEQFF.